This T cell receptor (beta chain) comes out of a study of somatic reversion in DOCK8 deficiency (TCRdb year 2020). At the level of the whole study: T cell receptor beta repertoires were compared among DOCK8-deficient patients, DOCK8-revertant patients and healthy volunteers. DOCK8-deficient patients in the study had been reported previously. The ways in which somatic reversion of pathogenic DOCK8 variants alters lymphocyte differentiation and function in DOCK8 deficiency were investigated.

Including the terminal cysteine and phenylalanine, the CDR3 comprises 11 residues. Solely the CDR3 DNA is kept, with 33 bases framed from the first base. The junction shows trimming of 5 bases on V and 6 bases on J, plus 7 bases between the germline ends. The germline V gene (reference sequence) supplies CDR1 SEHNR and CDR2 FQNEAQ. The research as a whole found: Whether whole blood or PBMCs served as the source material for each individual sample was not specified in the methods.

Concerning this clonotype itself: This receptor's antigen is unknown. Base qualities are not recorded, but no much larger clone differs from it by a single base.

Genomic DNA for TCR repertoire analysis was isolated either from whole blood samples or from PBMCs. Samples were obtained from a few DOCK8-revertant patients, with some of these patients sampled at multiple time points. Libraries were made using multiplex PCR. One-step amplicon PCR with EuroClonality-NGS primers was used to generate TRB libraries from approximately 0.09 ug genomic DNA. Sequencing of TRB amplicons was performed on Illumina MiSeq instruments using 2 x 250 bp version 2 chemistry. In the original analysis: IMGT/HighV-QUEST was used for primary TRB sequence analysis and V(D)J annotation. VDJtools was used to assess repertoire diversity and composition after nonfunctional clones were removed and samples were downsampled for comparisons between samples. In TCRdb, the public reads were trimmed at Q25 with fastp and aligned with MiXCR, with productive beta chains retained. Each CDR3 protein appears once, grouped with its most common genes and DNA. The V and J calls reflect TCRdb's pipeline rather than the authors' work. The sample has 1,100 to 1,500 distinct CDR3 sequences on record, approximately 19% of them singletons. The ten biggest clones cover 65% to 85% of the sample.

This clonotype originated in a human donor with DOCK8 deficiency. This chain joins TRBV7-9 to TRBJ1-2; the D gene cannot be resolved reliably. Sequenced: blood. The label giving this sample's cell subset or site can be read as: DOCK8-deficient patient with somatic reversion. The CDR3 region reads CASSPEHGYTF. The DNA is TGTGCCAGCAGCCCAGAACATGGCTACACCTTC.